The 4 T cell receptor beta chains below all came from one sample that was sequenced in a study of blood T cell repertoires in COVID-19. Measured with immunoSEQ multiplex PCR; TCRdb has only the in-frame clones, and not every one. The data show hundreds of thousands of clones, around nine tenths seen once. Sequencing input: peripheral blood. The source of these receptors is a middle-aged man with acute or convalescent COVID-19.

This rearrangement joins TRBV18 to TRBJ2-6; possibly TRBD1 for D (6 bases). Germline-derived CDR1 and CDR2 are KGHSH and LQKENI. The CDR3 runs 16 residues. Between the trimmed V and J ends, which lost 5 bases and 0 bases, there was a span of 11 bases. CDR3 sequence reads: CASSNGQSSGANVLTF. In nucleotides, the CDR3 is TGTGCCAGCTCAAACGGACAGAGCTCTGGGGCCAACGTCCTGACTTTC.

CDR3 amino acids: CASSMDSLSTDTQYF. The CDR3 DNA reads TGCGCCAGCAGCATGGACAGCCTTAGCACAGATACGCAGTATTTT. The rearrangement links TRBV5-1 to TRBJ2-3, with D perhaps matching TRBD1 (6 bases). Trimming left V 4 bases short and J 0 bases short, with 12 bases between. CDR1 and CDR2 from the germline V gene are SGHRS and YFSETQ. The CDR3 covers 15 residues.

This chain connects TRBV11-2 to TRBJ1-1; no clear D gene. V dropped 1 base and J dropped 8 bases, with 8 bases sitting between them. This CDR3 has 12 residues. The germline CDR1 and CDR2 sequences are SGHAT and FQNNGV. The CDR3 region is CASSLGPREAFF. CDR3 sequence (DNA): TGTGCCAGCAGCTTAGGTCCCAGGGAAGCTTTCTTT.

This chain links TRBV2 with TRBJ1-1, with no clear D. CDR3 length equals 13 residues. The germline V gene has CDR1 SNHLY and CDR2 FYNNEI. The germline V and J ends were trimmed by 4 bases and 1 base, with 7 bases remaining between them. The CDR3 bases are TGTGCCAGCAGTGGGAGTTGGAACACTGAAGCTTTCTTT. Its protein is CASSGSWNTEAFF.